This T cell receptor beta chain originates from a study of blood T cell repertoires in COVID-19. CDR3 length: 15 amino acids. Only a few counts were recorded for this clone. In the authors' methods: Cell counts per sample came from amplifying reference gene primers. Measured with immunoSEQ multiplex PCR; TCRdb has only the in-frame clones, and not every one. V and J calls and clone size are copied from that table; D and trimming were computed from the DNA. The sample lists about 190,000 clones, around 82% occurring once. Sequences were obtained from PBMCs or T cells enriched from blood (not recorded which). The rearrangement links TRBV21-1 to TRBJ1-6; TRBD1, the table's D call, lacks a check against the DNA. TRBV21-1 is a documented pseudogene. This TCR derives from a woman aged 55-70 years with acute COVID-19. The chain's CDR3 is CASSIRDRENSPLHF. The DNA for the CDR3 is TGTGCCAGCAGCATTCGGGACAGGGAAAATTCACCCCTCCACTTT.